A selection of T cell receptor beta chains follows, all from one sample in a study of T cells expressing NK-cell markers. With the 5' RACE reads reprocessed, TCRdb shows one record per CDR3 protein and no DNA. The sample data list 500,000 to 600,000 distinct CDR3 sequences. Sequences were obtained from blood T cells: a sorted CD56 or NKG2C T cell subset, CD4+ or CD8+ T cells, or bulk PBMC T cells (not recorded which). The origin of the receptors is a man aged 18 to 29 in good health. CDR3s include the opening cysteine and the closing phenylalanine or tryptophan.

j_call v_call cdr3_aa
TRBJ2-1 TRBV4-1 CASSQEGSVAYNEQFF
TRBJ2-5 TRBV4-3 CASSQALADRQETQYF
TRBJ2-3 TRBV20-1 CSAGDREDTQYF
TRBJ2-7 TRBV24-1 CATSIGVYEQYF
TRBJ2-2 TRBV5-1 CASIEGASTGELFF
TRBJ2-7 TRBV19 CASTSGRASYEQYF
TRBJ2-7 TRBV29-1 CSVSSLNRGHEQYF
TRBJ2-2 TRBV10-3 CAISDSFVGLATNTGELFF
TRBJ2-2 TRBV15 CATSRSSSGRRTGELFF
TRBJ2-1 TRBV12-3/TRBV12-4 CASSITAALLSNEQFF
TRBJ2-2 TRBV7-9 CASSFSGGPNTGELFF
TRBJ2-7 TRBV30 CAFSGDRKPYEQYF
TRBJ1-2 TRBV5-1 CASSSTPIYGYTF
TRBJ2-7 TRBV30 CAWSVLSGQGGKYF
TRBJ2-5 TRBV7-9 CASNPGQGEQETQYF
TRBJ2-2 TRBV19 CASSILGQWAGELFF
TRBJ2-5 TRBV5-5 CASRSAAGAEETQYF
TRBJ1-4 TRBV5-5 CASSYGEKLFF
TRBJ2-3 TRBV29-1 CSVPWGPLDTQYF
TRBJ2-1 TRBV3-1 CASSQDLSGRADNEQFF